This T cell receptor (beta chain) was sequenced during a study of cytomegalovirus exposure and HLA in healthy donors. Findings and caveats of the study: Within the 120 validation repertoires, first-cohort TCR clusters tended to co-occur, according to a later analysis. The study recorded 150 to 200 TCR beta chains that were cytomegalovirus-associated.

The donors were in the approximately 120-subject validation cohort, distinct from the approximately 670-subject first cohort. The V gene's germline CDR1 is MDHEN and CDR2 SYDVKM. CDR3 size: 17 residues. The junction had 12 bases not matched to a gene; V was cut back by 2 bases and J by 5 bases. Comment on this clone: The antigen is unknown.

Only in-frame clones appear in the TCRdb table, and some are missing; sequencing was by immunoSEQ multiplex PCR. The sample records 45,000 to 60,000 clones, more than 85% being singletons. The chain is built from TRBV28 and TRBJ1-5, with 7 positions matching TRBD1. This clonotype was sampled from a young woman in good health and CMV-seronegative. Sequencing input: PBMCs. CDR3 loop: CASSLRQGLPTHQPQHF. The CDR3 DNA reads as TGTGCCAGCAGTTTACGACAGGGCCTACCGACTCATCAGCCCCAGCATTTT.